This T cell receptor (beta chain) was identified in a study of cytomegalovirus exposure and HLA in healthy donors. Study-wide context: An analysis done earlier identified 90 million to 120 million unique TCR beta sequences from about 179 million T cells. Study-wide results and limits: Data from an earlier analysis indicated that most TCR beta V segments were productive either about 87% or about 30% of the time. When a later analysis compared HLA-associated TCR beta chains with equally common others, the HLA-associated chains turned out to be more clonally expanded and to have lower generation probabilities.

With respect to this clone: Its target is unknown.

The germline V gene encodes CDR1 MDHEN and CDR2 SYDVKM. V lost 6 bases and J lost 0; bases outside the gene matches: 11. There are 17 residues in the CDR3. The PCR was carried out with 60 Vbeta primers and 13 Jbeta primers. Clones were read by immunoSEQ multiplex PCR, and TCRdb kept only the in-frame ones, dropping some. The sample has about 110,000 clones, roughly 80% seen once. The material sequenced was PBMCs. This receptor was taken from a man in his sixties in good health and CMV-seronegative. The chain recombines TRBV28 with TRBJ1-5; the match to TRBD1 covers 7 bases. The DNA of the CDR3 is TGTGCCAGCAGGCTTAGGAGACAGGGTAATAGCAATCAGCCCCAGCATTTT. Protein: CASRLRRQGNSNQPQHF.